The 23 T cell receptor beta chains listed next were all sequenced from one sample in a study of blood T cells in healthy people across ages. The use of a sample-barcoded 5' primer and a J-beta primer mix characterized a second PCR of about 6 to 12 cycles. A single record per CDR3 protein comes from TCRdb applying MiXCR to the 5' RACE reads. The sample holds over a million distinct CDR3 sequences; around 45% are singletons and the top ten take approximately 17%. The source material was blood. These receptor sequences come from a woman aged 60-75 years in good health.

On this clonotype: A junction end diverges from the germline sequence, so it may reflect a read error. The rearrangement joins TRBV7-6 to TRBJ1-5; the match to TRBD1 covers 7 bases. The CDR3 has 14 residues. Germline CDR1 and CDR2: SGHVS and FNYEAQ. CDR3 nucleotide sequence: TGTGCCAGCAGCTCGGGACAGCGCAATCAGCCCCGGCATTTT. Protein product: CASSSGQRNQPRHF.

In its sample, this clonotype was seen a few times. This chain uses TRBV4-2 with TRBJ1-2, with unresolved D. The CDR3 is 12 amino acids. Germline V CDR1 and CDR2: LGHNA, YNFKEQ. V was cut by 0 bases and J by 7 bases, with 6 bases left in between. CDR3 nucleotide sequence: TGTGCCAGCAGCCAAGATTTCCTTGGCTACACCTTC. Translation gives CASSQDFLGYTF.

This clonotype has just one count. A much bigger clone sits one base away, suggesting this may be a read error. The chain employs TRBV2 and TRBJ2-3, with TRBD2 matching over 12 bases. With 2 bases clipped from V and 14 bases from J, the junction kept 8 bases outside the gene matches. The CDR3 has 14 amino acids. Germline lookup yields CDR1 SNHLY and CDR2 FYNNEI. In DNA form, the CDR3 reads TGTGCCAGCAGTGAATGGCTAGCGGGAGGGGCGCGGTATTTT. Protein product: CASSEWLAGGARYF.

The CDR3 loop reads CASYEGAYNEQFF. CDR3 coding DNA: TGTGCCAGCTATGAGGGGGCCTACAATGAGCAGTTCTTC. The V and J genes are TRBV6-2 or TRBV6-3 and TRBJ2-1; the D gene is possibly TRBD1 (6 bases). V lost 8 bases and J 2 bases, leaving 10 bases between the germline ends. The V gene's germline CDR1 is MNHEY and CDR2 SVGEGT. CDR3 size: 13 residues.

The table lists this clonotype with a few counts. This chain uses TRBV27 with TRBJ1-2, with D possibly being TRBD1 (5 bases). From germline, CDR1 is MNHEY and CDR2 SMNVEV (reference sequence). This CDR3 contains 14 residues. Trimming took off 3 bases at V and 7 bases at J, with 15 bases between the two ends. The CDR3 is CASSFMAGLGGYTF. In DNA form, the CDR3 reads TGTGCCAGCAGTTTTATGGCAGGGTTGGGTGGCTACACCTTC.

The sample holds a few counts of this clonotype. As DNA, the CDR3 is TGCAGTGCTAGAGAGACGCCGTGGGGGAACCAAGAGACCCAGTACTTC. It yields the protein CSARETPWGNQETQYF. J is TRBJ2-5 and V is TRBV20-1; D is possibly TRBD1 or TRBD2 (5 bases each). With 0 bases removed from V and 0 bases from J, the gap between germline ends came to 14 bases. This CDR3 is 16 amino acids long. Germline values: CDR1 DFQATT, CDR2 SNEGSKA (reference sequence).

This clonotype was counted only a few times. This chain joins TRBV20-1 and TRBJ2-7, with D unclear. Trimming pared 6 bases from V and 6 bases from J, leaving 18 bases between. The CDR3 length is 13 residues. Germline V gene sequence: CDR1 DFQATT, CDR2 SNEGSKA (reference sequence). The CDR3 bases are TGCAGTGCCCTACCCCCGGGCGCGCTCGAGCAGTACTTC. Amino acid sequence: CSALPPGALEQYF.

About this clonotype itself: At one end the junction does not follow the germline gene, possibly because of a read error. V usage is TRBV19 and J usage is TRBJ2-5, with D possibly matching TRBD1 (6 bases). The CDR3 runs 13 residues. Per germline, CDR1 LNHDA and CDR2 SQIVND (reference sequence). The CDR3 DNA reads TGTGCCAGTAGCATAGGGGGCCAAGAGACCCAGTACTTC. The encoded protein is CASSIGGQETQYF.

This clonotype was counted between two and nine times. This chain joins TRBV7-9 and TRBJ2-7, with D perhaps TRBD1 or TRBD2 (5 bases each). The length of the CDR3 is 14 residues. V lost 5 bases and J lost 2, with 13 bases in between. Germline V gene data show CDR1 as SEHNR and CDR2 as FQNEAQ (reference sequence). The CDR3 DNA reads TGTGCCAGCAGCCCCGGGGCCCTTCCCTACGAGCAGTACTTC. Translating it yields CASSPGALPYEQYF.

The table lists this clonotype with a few counts. This sequence joins TRBV29-1 and TRBJ2-2; TRBD2 might be the D (6 bases). The CDR3 totals 13 residues. Germline loops: CDR1 SQVTM, CDR2 ANQGSEA. Trimming cost V 4 bases and J 3 bases, with 9 bases left between them. The CDR3 loop is CSVGGDHTGELFF. The CDR3 DNA reads as TGCAGCGTTGGGGGGGACCACACCGGGGAGCTGTTTTTT.

This clonotype has only a few counts. This may come from a read error, since a much larger clone is one base off. The chain recombines TRBV11-1 with TRBJ2-1, with TRBD2 matching over 11 bases. After removal of 5 bases from V and 5 bases from J, the junction contained 5 bases not matched to a gene. Germline-derived CDR1 and CDR2 are SGHAT and FQDESV (reference sequence). This CDR3 region has 15 residues. DNA for the CDR3: TGTGCCAGCAGCCGCGGGACTAGCGGAAACAATGAGCAGTTCTTC. This codes for CASSRGTSGNNEQFF. The variable domain in full, with the rest retrieved from reference TRBV11-1 and TRBJ2-1, is EAEVAQSPRYKITEKSQAVAFWCDPISGHATLYWYRQILGQGPELLVQFQDESVVDDSQLPKDRFSAERLKGVDSTLKIQPAELGDSAMYLCASSRGTSGNNEQFFGPGTRLTVL.

This clonotype was counted a few times. The gene calls are TRBV11-2 and TRBJ2-7, with 13 nucleotides matching TRBD2. The CDR3 totals 15 residues. In germline, CDR1 is SGHAT, CDR2 FQNNGV. Trimming at V came to 5 bases and at J to 6 bases, leaving 7 bases not matched to a gene. The CDR3, as DNA: TGTGCCAGCAGCGTAGGACTAGCGGGAGTGAGCGAGCAGTACTTC. Encoded protein: CASSVGLAGVSEQYF.

This sequence joins TRBV7-9 and TRBJ2-7; D remains ambiguous. The V gene lost 3 bases and the J gene lost 0 bases, with 9 bases spanning the gap. Germline CDR1 is SEHNR and CDR2 is FQNEAQ (reference sequence). The CDR3 runs to 14 residues. The CDR3 loop is CASSFLGVSYEQYF. CDR3 coding DNA: TGTGCCAGCAGCTTCCTTGGGGTCTCCTACGAGCAGTACTTC.

On this clonotype itself: A much larger clone differs from this one at a single base, so this may be a read error. The chain couples TRBV25-1 to TRBJ2-7; 9 nucleotides align to TRBD1. The CDR3 sequence is 16 residues long. Germline values: CDR1 MGHDK, CDR2 SYGVNS. V was clipped by 6 bases and J by 1 base; unmatched bases: 10. The DNA of the CDR3 is TGTGCCAGCAGCTCAAACGCGGACAGGGGATCCTACGAGCAGTACTTC. Translated: CASSSNADRGSYEQYF.

CDR3 sequence (DNA): TGTGCCAGCAGTTACTGGAAAGGGGGCCCTTACGAGCAGTACTTC. Translating it yields CASSYWKGGPYEQYF. The chain carries TRBV6-2 or TRBV6-3 and TRBJ2-5; 7 positions match TRBD1. The J call may be wrong; the DNA end is better matched by TRBJ2-7. Germline loops: CDR1 MNHEY, CDR2 SVGEGT. This CDR3 is 15 amino acids long.

This chain uses TRBV27 with TRBJ2-5, with 9 bases fitting TRBD1. This CDR3 is 16 amino acids long. The germline gives CDR1 MNHEY, CDR2 SMNVEV (reference sequence). Unmatched junction bases numbered 9, after V lost 4 bases and J lost 3 bases. The CDR3, as DNA: TGTGCCAGCAGTTCCCAGGGACAGGGTCGGAAAGAGACCCAGTACTTC. Translated, it gives CASSSQGQGRKETQYF.

The genes are TRBV7-2 and TRBJ2-7; D is unresolved. V lost 1 base and J 7 bases, leaving 14 bases between the germline ends. Germline CDR1 is SGHTA and CDR2 is FQGNSA. CDR3 length: 14 residues. The CDR3 is CASSLGQSRQEQYF. CDR3 DNA: TGTGCCAGCAGCTTAGGGCAGTCGAGGCAAGAGCAGTACTTC. Variable domain in full (rest from reference TRBV7-2 and TRBJ2-7): GAGVSQSPSNKVTEKGKDVELRCDPISGHTALYWYRQSLGQGLEFLIYFQGNSAPDKSGLPSDRFSAERTGGSVSTLTIQRTQQEDSAVYLCASSLGQSRQEQYFGPGTRLTVT.

J is TRBJ2-1 and V is TRBV10-2; 7 nucleotides align to TRBD2. The germline V gene has CDR1 WSHSY and CDR2 SAAADI. CDR3 length: 19 amino acids. V shed 6 bases, J shed 0 bases, and the junction held 17 bases outside the gene matches. This CDR3 reads CASSQDGLVGYSSYNEQFF. CDR3 coding DNA: TGCGCCAGCAGCCAAGACGGACTAGTGGGTTATTCCTCCTACAATGAGCAGTTCTTC.

This sequence joins TRBV7-2 and TRBJ1-1; D gene unclear. This CDR3 is built from 17 residues. Trimming took 2 bases from V and 0 from J, leaving 16 bases between them. Germline V gene lookup returns CDR1 SGHTA and CDR2 FQGNSA. As DNA, the CDR3 is TGTGCCAGCAGCTTAAGTGTCGGAACGCTCATGAACACTGAAGCTTTCTTT. This encodes CASSLSVGTLMNTEAFF.

This clonotype was observed a few times. This rearrangement joins TRBV6-2 or TRBV6-3 to TRBJ1-2; D not resolved. Trimming left V 7 bases short and J 4 bases short, with 13 bases between. Germline assignment: CDR1 MNHEY and CDR2 SVGEGT. CDR3 length: 13 amino acids. CDR3 coding DNA: TGTGCCAGCACCCTAGTCGGGTCCTATGGCTACACCTTC. It is translated as CASTLVGSYGYTF.

The sample holds a few counts of this clonotype. The chain recombines TRBV20-1 with TRBJ2-5; 11 bases align to TRBD2. The CDR3 is 15 residues long. J lost 1 base, V lost 6 bases, and 7 bases had no gene match. In germline, CDR1 is DFQATT, CDR2 SNEGSKA (reference sequence). The CDR3 here is CSAPSGLAAQETQYF. CDR3 nucleotides: TGCAGTGCCCCCTCGGGACTAGCGGCCCAAGAGACCCAGTACTTC.

The rearrangement links TRBV29-1 to TRBJ2-1; D is unclear. The V and J ends lost 3 bases and 6 bases respectively, with 15 bases between them. Germline V gives CDR1 SQVTM, CDR2 ANQGSEA. The CDR3 runs to 14 residues. CDR3 nucleotides: TGCAGCGTTGACCGACAAGTGATGGCCAATGAGCAGTTCTTC. This codes for CSVDRQVMANEQFF.

As for this clonotype: One end of the junction fails to match germline, which may point to a read error. The chain couples TRBV11-2 to TRBJ2-4, with 11 nucleotides matching TRBD2. The J call is uncertain, as TRBJ2-7 better fits the DNA end. Germline values: CDR1 SGHAT, CDR2 FQNNGV. The CDR3 extends over 16 amino acids. The CDR3 here is CAGSALTSGSQDEQYF. CDR3 nucleotide sequence: TGTGCCGGCAGCGCCCTAACTAGCGGGAGTCAAGACGAGCAGTACTTC.